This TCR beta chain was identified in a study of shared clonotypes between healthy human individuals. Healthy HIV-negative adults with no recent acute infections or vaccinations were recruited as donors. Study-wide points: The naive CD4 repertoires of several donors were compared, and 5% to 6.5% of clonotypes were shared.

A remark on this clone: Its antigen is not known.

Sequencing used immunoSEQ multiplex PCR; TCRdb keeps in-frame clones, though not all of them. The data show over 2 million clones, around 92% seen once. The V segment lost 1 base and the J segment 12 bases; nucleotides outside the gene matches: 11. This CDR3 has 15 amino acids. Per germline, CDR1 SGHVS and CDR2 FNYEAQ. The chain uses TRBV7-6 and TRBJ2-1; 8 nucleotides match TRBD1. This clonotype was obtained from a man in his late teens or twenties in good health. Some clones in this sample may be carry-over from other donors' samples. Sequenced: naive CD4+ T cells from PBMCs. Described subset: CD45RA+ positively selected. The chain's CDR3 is CASSLVGQDFVGQFF. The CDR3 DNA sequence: TGTGCCAGCAGCTTAGTGGGACAGGATTTTGTGGGGCAGTTCTTC.